These 10 T cell receptor beta chains originate from one sample sequenced in a study of cytomegalovirus exposure and HLA in healthy donors. Researchers ran the PCR with 60 Vbeta and 13 Jbeta primers. Produced via immunoSEQ multiplex PCR; TCRdb's table is partial and in-frame only. The sample contains 55,000 to 90,000 clones, roughly 79% of which appear only once. The sequenced material came from PBMCs. These receptor sequences come from a man aged 50-60 years in good health and CMV-seronegative.

The CDR3 loop reads CASSPRLKGSHLGDEQFF. The CDR3 DNA follows: TGTGCCAGCAGCCCACGACTTAAGGGATCCCATCTCGGGGATGAGCAGTTCTTC. V usage is TRBV14 and J usage is TRBJ2-1; tentatively, D is TRBD2 (5 bases). There are 18 residues in the CDR3. Germline lookup yields CDR1 SGHDN and CDR2 FVKESK. The ends were cut back, 4 bases at V and 8 bases at J, with 27 bases in the middle.

The chain combines TRBV5-1 with TRBJ2-1, with 15 positions matching TRBD2. The junction had 5 bases not matched to a gene; V was cut back by 1 base and J by 0 bases. CDR1 and CDR2 from the germline V gene are SGHRS and YFSETQ. The CDR3 runs 19 residues. The CDR3 protein is CASSLPGLAGGGSYNEQFF. CDR3 DNA sequence: TGCGCCAGCAGCTTGCCGGGACTAGCGGGAGGTGGCTCCTACAATGAGCAGTTCTTC.

The chain combines TRBV19 with TRBJ1-1; no reliable D call. The germline V gene has CDR1 LNHDA and CDR2 SQIVND (reference sequence). V lost 0 bases to trimming and J lost 1 base, with 6 bases between them. CDR3 size: 14 residues. CDR3 sequence reads: CASSIDGGNTEAFF. The CDR3 region has the DNA TGTGCCAGTAGTATAGACGGAGGGAACACTGAAGCTTTCTTT.

This clone was recorded only once. The gene calls are TRBV4-1 and TRBJ2-1; 11 nucleotides agree with TRBD2. Germline V CDR1 and CDR2: MGHRA, YSYEKL. The V gene end was trimmed by 5 bases and the J gene end by 3 bases; junction bases not matched to a gene: 9. CDR3 length: 17 residues. CDR3: CASSSGPLAGGYNEQFF. As DNA, the CDR3 is TGCGCCAGCAGCTCCGGCCCCCTAGCGGGAGGCTACAATGAGCAGTTCTTC.

The chain links TRBV14 to TRBJ1-1; a possible D gene is TRBD1 (6 bases). This CDR3 has 15 residues. CDR1 and CDR2 (germline): SGHDN, FVKESK. With 5 bases removed from V and 5 bases from J, the gap between germline ends came to 18 bases. CDR3 amino acids: CASSKTQQGWTEAFF. For the CDR3, the DNA is TGTGCCAGCAGCAAGACCCAACAGGGATGGACTGAAGCTTTCTTT.

The V and J genes are TRBV28 and TRBJ2-5, with a weak D call TRBD1 (7 bases). From germline, CDR1 is MDHEN and CDR2 SYDVKM. Trimming removed 5 bases from V and 2 bases from J, with 18 bases in between. CDR3 size: 16 residues. The CDR3: CASSPRQGGGQETQYF. The DNA for the CDR3 is TGTGCCAGCAGTCCCCGACAGGGAGGAGGACAAGAGACCCAGTACTTC.

This chain uses TRBV29-1 with TRBJ2-1; D is possibly TRBD2 (6 bases). V lost 7 bases to trimming and J lost 10 bases, with 26 bases between them. Germline V CDR1 and CDR2: SQVTM, ANQGSEA. This CDR3 is 15 amino acids long. CDR3 sequence: CSAGDSSIFFWEQFF. CDR3 DNA: TGCAGCGCCGGGGACTCCTCGATTTTTTTTTGGGAGCAGTTCTTC.

This chain links TRBV7-2 with TRBJ2-1; the match to TRBD1 covers 9 bases. The germline V gene has CDR1 SGHTA and CDR2 FQGNSA. The CDR3 loop spans 16 amino acids. Trimming at V came to 5 bases and at J to 0 bases, leaving 5 bases not matched to a gene. CDR3 loop: CASSPLGQGSYNEQFF. The CDR3 DNA is TGTGCCAGCAGCCCGCTGGGACAGGGCTCCTACAATGAGCAGTTCTTC.

V gene TRBV14 combines with J gene TRBJ1-1, with 7 nucleotides matching TRBD1. The J segment lost 5 bases and the V segment lost 7 bases, leaving 13 bases of the junction unmatched. CDR1 and CDR2 from the germline V gene are SGHDN and FVKESK. This CDR3 has 15 amino acids. The CDR3 region is CASKHRDSPLTEAFF. In DNA form, the CDR3 reads TGTGCCAGCAAACACCGGGACAGCCCATTGACTGAAGCTTTCTTT.

The J gene is TRBJ1-2, the V gene TRBV6-5, with a possible D match to TRBD1 (5 bases). V lost 10 bases and J lost 8, with 20 bases in between. Germline CDR1 is MNHEY and CDR2 is SVGAGI. This CDR3 region has 13 residues. DNA of the CDR3: TGTGCCACCGGCGGGACGGGGTCCTACGGCTACACCTTC. This codes for CATGGTGSYGYTF.